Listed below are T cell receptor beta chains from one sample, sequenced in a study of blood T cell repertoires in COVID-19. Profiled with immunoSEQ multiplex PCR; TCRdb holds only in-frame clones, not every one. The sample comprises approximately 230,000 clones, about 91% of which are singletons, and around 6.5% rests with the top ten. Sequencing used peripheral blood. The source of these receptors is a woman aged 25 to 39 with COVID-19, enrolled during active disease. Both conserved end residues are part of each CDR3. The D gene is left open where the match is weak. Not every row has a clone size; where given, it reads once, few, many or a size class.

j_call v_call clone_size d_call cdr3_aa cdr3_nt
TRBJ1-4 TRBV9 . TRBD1 CASSPRQGAREKLFF TGTGCCAGCAGCCCACGACAGGGGGCAAGGGAAAAACTGTTTTTT
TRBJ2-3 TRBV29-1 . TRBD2 CSVGLAGGFDTQYF TGCAGCGTTGGACTAGCGGGGGGGTTCGATACGCAGTATTTT
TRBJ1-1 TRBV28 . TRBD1 CASSFLVGRGRRTEAFF TGTGCCAGCAGTTTTCTTGTGGGCAGGGGGCGCAGGACTGAAGCTTTCTTT
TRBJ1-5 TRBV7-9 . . CASSLSGGSTSQHF TGTGCCAGCAGCTTATCCGGAGGGAGTACGTCCCAGCATTTT
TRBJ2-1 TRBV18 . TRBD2 CASRDTRTSGGPPDEQFF TGTGCCAGCCGGGACACAAGGACTAGCGGGGGGCCCCCGGATGAGCAGTTCTTC
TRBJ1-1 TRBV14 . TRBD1 CASSQDGTGGNTEAFF TGTGCCAGCAGCCAAGATGGGACAGGGGGCAACACTGAAGCTTTCTTT
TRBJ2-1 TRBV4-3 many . CASSQDGNRINEQFF TGCGCCAGCAGCCAAGATGGTAACAGGATCAATGAGCAGTTCTTC
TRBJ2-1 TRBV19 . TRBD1 CASSETGFHEQFF TGTGCCAGTAGTGAGACAGGGTTCCATGAGCAGTTCTTC
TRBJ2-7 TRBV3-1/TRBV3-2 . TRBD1 CASSLRGQGPYEQYF TGTGCCAGCAGCCTTAGGGGACAGGGGCCCTACGAGCAGTACTTC
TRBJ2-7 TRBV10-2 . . CASRDIEVYYEQYF TGCGCCAGCCGGGACATCGAGGTTTATTACGAGCAGTACTTC
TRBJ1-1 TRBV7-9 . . CASSLWTATEAFF TGTGCCAGCAGCTTATGGACAGCGACTGAAGCTTTCTTT
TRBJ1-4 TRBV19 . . CASSISATNEKLFF TGTGCCAGTAGTATTTCAGCAACTAATGAAAAACTGTTTTTT
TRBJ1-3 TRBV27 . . CASSSLLMGNTIYF TGTGCCAGCAGTTCCCTCTTAATGGGAAACACCATATATTTT
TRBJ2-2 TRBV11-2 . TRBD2 CASSLGAPSGSVNTGELFF TGTGCCAGCAGCTTAGGGGCCCCTAGCGGGAGCGTTAACACCGGGGAGCTGTTTTTT
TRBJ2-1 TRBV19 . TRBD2 CASSIGTSGSVRQDQFF TGTGCCAGTAGTATAGGGACTAGCGGGAGTGTTAGACAAGATCAGTTCTTC
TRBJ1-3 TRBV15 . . CATSRRGGSGNTIYF TGTGCCACCAGCAGACGCGGAGGCTCTGGAAACACCATATATTTT
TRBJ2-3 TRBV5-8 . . CASSPWGGPDTQYF TGTGCCAGCAGCCCGTGGGGGGGGCCAGATACGCAGTATTTT
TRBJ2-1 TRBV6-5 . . CASRLRTESYNEQFF TGTGCCAGCAGACTTAGGACAGAGTCCTACAATGAGCAGTTCTTC
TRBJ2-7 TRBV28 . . CASSPTTRAEQYF TGTGCCAGCAGTCCGACAACGAGGGCCGAGCAGTACTTC
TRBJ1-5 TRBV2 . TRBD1 CASSLQGANQPQHF TGTGCCAGCAGTCTACAGGGGGCGAATCAGCCCCAGCATTTT
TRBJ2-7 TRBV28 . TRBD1 CASRDAGTVPMNF TGTGCCAGCAGGGACGCCGGGACAGTCCCTATGAACTTC
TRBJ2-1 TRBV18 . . CASSAGTLNEQFF TGTGCCAGCTCAGCCGGGACTCTCAATGAGCAGTTCTTC
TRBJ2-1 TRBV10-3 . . CAISDSPVGVNEQFF TGTGCCATCAGTGATTCGCCCGTCGGGGTCAATGAGCAGTTCTTC
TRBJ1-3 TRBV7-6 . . CASSLDIGNTIYF TGTGCCAGCAGCTTAGACATTGGAAACACCATATATTTT
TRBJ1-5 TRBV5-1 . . CASSLQPGANQPQHF TGCGCCAGCAGCTTACAGCCAGGGGCCAATCAGCCCCAGCATTTT